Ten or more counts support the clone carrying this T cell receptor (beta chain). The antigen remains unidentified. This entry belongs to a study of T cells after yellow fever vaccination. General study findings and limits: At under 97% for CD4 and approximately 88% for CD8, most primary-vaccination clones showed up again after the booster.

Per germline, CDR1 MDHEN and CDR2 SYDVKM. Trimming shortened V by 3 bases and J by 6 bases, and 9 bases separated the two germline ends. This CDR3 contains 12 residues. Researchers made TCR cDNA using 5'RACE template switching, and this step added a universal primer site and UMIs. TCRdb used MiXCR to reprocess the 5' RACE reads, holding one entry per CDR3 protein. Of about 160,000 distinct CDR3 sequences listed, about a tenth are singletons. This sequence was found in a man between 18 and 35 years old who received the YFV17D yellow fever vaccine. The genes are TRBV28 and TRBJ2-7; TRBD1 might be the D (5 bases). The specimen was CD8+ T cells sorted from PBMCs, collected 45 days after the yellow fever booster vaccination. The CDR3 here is CASSFPGFEQYF. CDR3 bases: TGTGCCAGCAGTTTCCCAGGGTTCGAGCAGTACTTC.